This TCR beta chain was observed in a study of OX40 agonist ivuxolimab in advanced cancers. Some clones are missing from TCRdb's copy, which holds only in-frame ones; the method was immunoSEQ multiplex PCR. The table lists 28,000 or so clones, about 87% of them singletons. V was shortened by 2 bases and J by 4 bases, with 11 bases between the two germline ends. This CDR3 contains 14 residues. The germline V gene encodes CDR1 ENHRY and CDR2 SYGVKD. Sequencing used CD4+ or CD8+ T cells sorted from blood, obtained in a trial of the OX40 agonist ivuxolimab. The clonotype was recovered from an adult with an advanced solid tumor such as melanoma, head and neck, liver or kidney cancer. The chain recombines TRBV10-3 with TRBJ1-2, with D perhaps TRBD1 (5 bases). The CDR3 nucleotides read TGTGCCATCAGTGAGGGAGGGGTTGGCTATGGCTACACCTTC. It codes for CAISEGGVGYGYTF.